This passage covers 10 T cell receptor beta chains from one sample sequenced in a study of blood T cell repertoires in COVID-19 (dated by TCRdb to 2019 to 2021). Library prep was done by the immunoSEQ multiplex PCR assay. Sourced from immuneACCESS, this table was stored by TCRdb with only in-frame sequences that have V and J called. A share of the clones is absent; for the studies checked, an unresolved V gene accounts for under half, and the remainder has no known explanation. For this sample there are about 200,000 clones; 70% to 90% appear just once. The ten largest clones add up to roughly 10% of the sample. The sample taken for sequencing was peripheral blood. The source of these receptors is a woman older than 75 with acute or convalescent COVID-19.

This clone was detected only once. V and J are TRBV14 and TRBJ1-2; D is perhaps TRBD1 (5 bases). CDR3 length: 15 amino acids. The germline CDR1 and CDR2 sequences are SGHDN and FVKESK. V dropped 0 bases and J dropped 5 bases, with 13 bases sitting between them. Here the CDR3 DNA reads TGTGCCAGCAGCCAAGAGCCAGGGTTTATTTATGGCTACACCTTC. Translating it yields CASSQEPGFIYGYTF. The entire variable domain, with the rest obtained from reference TRBV14 and TRBJ1-2, is as follows: EAGVTQFPSHSVIEKGQTVTLRCDPISGHDNLYWYRRVMGKEIKFLLHFVKESKQDESGMPNNRFLAERTGGTYSTLKVQPAELEDSGVYFCASSQEPGFIYGYTFGSGTRLTVV.

The rearrangement links TRBV14 to TRBJ2-6, with D perhaps TRBD1 (6 bases). Germline V lookup: CDR1 SGHDN, CDR2 FVKESK. This CDR3 has 15 residues. Trimming cost V 4 bases and J 4 bases, with 11 bases left between them. CDR3 in amino acids: CASSLGGAGANVLTF. CDR3 coding DNA: TGTGCCAGCAGCCTTGGGGGCGCCGGGGCCAACGTCCTGACTTTC. The complete variable domain, with remaining parts taken from reference TRBV14 and TRBJ2-6, reads EAGVTQFPSHSVIEKGQTVTLRCDPISGHDNLYWYRRVMGKEIKFLLHFVKESKQDESGMPNNRFLAERTGGTYSTLKVQPAELEDSGVYFCASSLGGAGANVLTFGAGSRLTVL.

This clone was found once. This chain uses TRBV5-1 with TRBJ1-4, with no clear D. There are 14 residues in the CDR3. Trimming stripped 2 bases from V and 4 bases from J, with 9 bases between. Germline loops: CDR1 SGHRS, CDR2 YFSETQ. CDR3 sequence reads: CASSLWQVNEKLFF. The CDR3 region has the DNA TGCGCCAGCAGCTTATGGCAGGTTAATGAAAAACTGTTTTTT.

The V and J genes are TRBV4-3 and TRBJ2-1, with D perhaps matching TRBD2 (5 bases). The CDR3 runs 15 residues. V was shortened by 0 bases and J by 4 bases, with 10 bases between the two germline ends. Germline CDR1 LGHNA, CDR2 YSLEER. CDR3 sequence (DNA): TGCGCCAGCAGCCAAGATCGGACTTCATACAATGAGCAGTTCTTC. Translation gives CASSQDRTSYNEQFF.

The gene calls are TRBV18 and TRBJ2-3; D is possibly TRBD1 (5 bases). V was cut by 3 bases and J by 0 bases, with 7 bases left in between. CDR3 length: 14 amino acids. Per the germline V gene, CDR1 is KGHSH and CDR2 is LQKENI. CDR3 protein: CASSPDISTDTQYF. CDR3 nucleotides: TGTGCCAGCTCACCGGACATAAGCACAGATACGCAGTATTTT.

The gene calls are TRBV27 and TRBJ2-1; D might be TRBD1 (6 bases). This CDR3 is built from 16 residues. Trimming removed 8 bases from V and 0 bases from J, with 17 bases in between. CDR1 is MNHEY and CDR2 is SMNVEV in the germline V gene (reference sequence). For the CDR3, the DNA is TGTGCCAGCTCCGCTCAGGGGTCGAGCTCCTACAATGAGCAGTTCTTC. Translation gives CASSAQGSSSYNEQFF.

This clone was counted only a few times. The CDR3 coding sequence is TGCGCCAGCAGCCAAGGCCGGACAGGGATAAACGAGCAGTACTTC. This gives the protein CASSQGRTGINEQYF. The chain recombines TRBV4-3 with TRBJ2-7; TRBD1 matches 8 bases. This CDR3 contains 15 residues. The V gene's germline CDR1 is LGHNA and CDR2 YSLEER. The J segment lost 5 bases and the V segment lost 1 base, leaving 7 bases of the junction unmatched.

This CDR3 is CASSLILGTVRKQPQHF. CDR3 nucleotide sequence: TGTGCCAGCAGCCTAATATTGGGCACAGTAAGGAAGCAGCCCCAGCATTTT. V is TRBV7-8 and J is TRBJ1-5; D gene unclear. The length of the CDR3 is 17 residues. The germline V gene has CDR1 SGHVS and CDR2 FQNEAQ. V was trimmed by 5 bases and J by 7 bases, leaving 24 bases between them. The variable domain in full, completed from reference TRBV7-8 and TRBJ1-5, reads GAGVSQSPRYKVAKRGQDVALRCDPISGHVSLFWYQQALGQGPEFLTYFQNEAQLDKSGLPSDRFFAERPEGSVSTLKIQRTQQEDSAVYLCASSLILGTVRKQPQHFGDGTRLSIL.

V is TRBV27 and J is TRBJ1-1, with 7 bases identical to TRBD1. The V and J ends lost 4 bases and 11 bases, in that order; junction bases with no gene match: 10. CDR1 and CDR2 from the germline V gene are MNHEY and SMNVEV (reference sequence). CDR3 length: 13 amino acids. CDR3 region: CASSWDPRGDAFF. Written as DNA, the CDR3 is TGTGCCAGCAGTTGGGATCCCAGGGGGGACGCTTTCTTT.

The J gene is TRBJ2-2, the V gene TRBV6-5; D remains ambiguous. Germline lookup yields CDR1 MNHEY and CDR2 SVGAGI. The CDR3 has 16 amino acids. The V end was cut by 0 bases, the J end by 4 bases, with 12 bases between. CDR3 loop: CASSYSRSVGTGELFF. In DNA, the CDR3 is TGTGCCAGCAGTTACTCAAGGAGTGTAGGCACCGGGGAGCTGTTTTTT.